Listed below are T cell receptor beta chains from one sample, sequenced in a study of cytomegalovirus exposure and HLA in healthy donors. Profiled with immunoSEQ multiplex PCR; TCRdb holds only in-frame clones, not every one. The sample includes 130,000 or so clones. Sequencing was carried out using PBMCs. The receptors derive from a woman aged 18-29 years in good health and CMV-seronegative. Both conserved end residues are part of each CDR3. D genes are given only for firm matches.

j_gene,v_gene,d_gene,CDR3nt,CDR3aa
TRBJ2-1,TRBV19,.,TGTGCCAGTAGTATGGAGGGGCCCTCCTACAATGAGCAGTTCTTC,CASSMEGPSYNEQFF
TRBJ2-3,TRBV27,.,TGTGCCAGCAGTTCCTGGGGAGAAAGAAGCACAGATACGCAGTATTTT,CASSSWGERSTDTQYF
TRBJ2-7,TRBV29-1,.,TGCAGCGTGTACCGGGACTCCGTAGACGAGCAGTACTTC,CSVYRDSVDEQYF
TRBJ2-1,TRBV14,TRBD2,TGTGCCAGCAGCCAGTGGACTAGCGAATACAATGAGCAGTTCTTC,CASSQWTSEYNEQFF
TRBJ2-6,TRBV28,.,TGTGCCAGCACCAGTGGACTTGGTGGTCCTGGGGCCAACGTCCTGACTTTC,CASTSGLGGPGANVLTF
TRBJ2-3,TRBV10-3,.,TGTGCCATCAGGGCCGGTAGCGGCCCAACAGATACGCAGTATTTT,CAIRAGSGPTDTQYF
TRBJ1-4,TRBV7-8,.,TGTGCCAGCAGTTCCTCGGCGGCCCCCGAGGGTGAAAAACTGTTTTTT,CASSSSAAPEGEKLFF
TRBJ2-7,TRBV7-2,.,TGTGCCAGCGGGCCTTATGGCTACGAGCAGTACTTC,CASGPYGYEQYF
TRBJ1-1,TRBV9,.,TGTGCCAGCGGGGGACACGAGAGGGACACTGAAGCTTTCTTT,CASGGHERDTEAFF
TRBJ2-5,TRBV13,.,TGTGCCAGCAGCACGAAGACAGCCCAAGAGACCCAGTACTTC,CASSTKTAQETQYF
TRBJ1-4,TRBV9,.,TGTGCCAGCAGCGGGGGCCGGACGGACTATGATGAAAAACTGTTTTTT,CASSGGRTDYDEKLFF
TRBJ1-2,TRBV21-1,.,TGTGCCAGCAGCAAAGGGCAGGTCAGAGCAAACTATGGCTACACCTTC,CASSKGQVRANYGYTF
TRBJ2-7,TRBV27,.,TGTGCCAGCAGTTTGGGCGATTCTTCCTACGAGCAGTACTTC,CASSLGDSSYEQYF
TRBJ1-1,TRBV5-1,.,TGCGCCAGCCGTTACGACAGCCTTAACACTGAAGCTTTCTTT,CASRYDSLNTEAFF